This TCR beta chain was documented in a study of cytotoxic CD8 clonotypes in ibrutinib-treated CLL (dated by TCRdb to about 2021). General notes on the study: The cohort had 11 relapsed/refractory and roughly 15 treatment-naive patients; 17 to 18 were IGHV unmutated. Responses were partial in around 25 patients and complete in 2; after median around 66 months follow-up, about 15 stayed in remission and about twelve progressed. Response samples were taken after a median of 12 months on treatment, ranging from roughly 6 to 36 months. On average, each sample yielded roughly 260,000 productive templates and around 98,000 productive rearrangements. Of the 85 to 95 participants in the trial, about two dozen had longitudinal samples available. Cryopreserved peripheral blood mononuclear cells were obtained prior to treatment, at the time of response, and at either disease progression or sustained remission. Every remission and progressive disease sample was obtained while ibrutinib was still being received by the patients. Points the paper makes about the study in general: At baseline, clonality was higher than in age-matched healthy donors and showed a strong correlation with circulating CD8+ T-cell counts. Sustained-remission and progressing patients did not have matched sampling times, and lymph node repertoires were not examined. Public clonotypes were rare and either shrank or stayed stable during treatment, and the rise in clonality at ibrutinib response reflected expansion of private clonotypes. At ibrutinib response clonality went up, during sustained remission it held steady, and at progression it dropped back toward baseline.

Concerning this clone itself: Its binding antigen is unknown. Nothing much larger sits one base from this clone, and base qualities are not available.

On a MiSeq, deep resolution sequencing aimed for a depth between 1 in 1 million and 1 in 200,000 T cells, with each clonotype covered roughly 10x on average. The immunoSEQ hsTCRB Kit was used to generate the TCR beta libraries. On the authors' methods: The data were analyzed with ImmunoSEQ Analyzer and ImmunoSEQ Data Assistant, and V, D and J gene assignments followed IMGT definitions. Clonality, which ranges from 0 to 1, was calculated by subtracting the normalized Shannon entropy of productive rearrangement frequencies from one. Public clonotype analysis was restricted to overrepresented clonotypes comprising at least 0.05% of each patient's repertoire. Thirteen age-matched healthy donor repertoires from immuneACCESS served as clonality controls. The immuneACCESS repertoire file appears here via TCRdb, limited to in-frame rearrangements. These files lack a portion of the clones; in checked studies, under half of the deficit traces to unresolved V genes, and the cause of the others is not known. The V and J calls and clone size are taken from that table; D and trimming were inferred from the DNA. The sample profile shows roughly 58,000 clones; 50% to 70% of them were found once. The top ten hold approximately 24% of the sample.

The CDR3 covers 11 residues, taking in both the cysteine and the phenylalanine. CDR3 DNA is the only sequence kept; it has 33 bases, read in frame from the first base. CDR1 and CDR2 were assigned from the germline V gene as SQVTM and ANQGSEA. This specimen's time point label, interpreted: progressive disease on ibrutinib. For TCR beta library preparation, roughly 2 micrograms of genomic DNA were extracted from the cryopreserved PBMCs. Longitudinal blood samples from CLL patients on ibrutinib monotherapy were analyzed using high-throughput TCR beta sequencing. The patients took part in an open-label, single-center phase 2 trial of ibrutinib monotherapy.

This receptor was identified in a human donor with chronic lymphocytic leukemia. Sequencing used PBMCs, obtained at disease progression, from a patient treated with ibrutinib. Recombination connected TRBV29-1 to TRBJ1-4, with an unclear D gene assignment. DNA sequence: TGCAGTGGACGGTCTAATGAAAAACTGTTTTTT. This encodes CSGRSNEKLFF. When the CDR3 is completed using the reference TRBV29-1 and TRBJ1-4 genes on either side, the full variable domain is SAVISQKPSRDICQRGTSLTIQCQVDSQVTMMFWYRQQPGQSLTLIATANQGSEATYESGFVIDKFPISRPNLTFSTLTVSNMSPEDSSIYLCSGRSNEKLFFGSGTQLSVL.